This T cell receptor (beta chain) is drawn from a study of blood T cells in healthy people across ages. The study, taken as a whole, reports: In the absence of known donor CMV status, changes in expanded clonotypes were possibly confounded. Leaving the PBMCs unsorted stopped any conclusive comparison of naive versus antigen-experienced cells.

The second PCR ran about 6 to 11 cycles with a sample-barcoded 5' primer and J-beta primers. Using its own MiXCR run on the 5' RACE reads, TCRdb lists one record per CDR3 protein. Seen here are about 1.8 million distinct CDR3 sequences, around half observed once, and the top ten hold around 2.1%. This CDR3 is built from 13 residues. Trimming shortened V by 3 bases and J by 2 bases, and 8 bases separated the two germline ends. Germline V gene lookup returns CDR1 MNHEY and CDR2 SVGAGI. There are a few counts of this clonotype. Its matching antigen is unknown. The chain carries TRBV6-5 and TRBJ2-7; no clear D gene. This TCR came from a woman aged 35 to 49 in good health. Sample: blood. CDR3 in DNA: TGTGCCAGCAGTTATACCGATACCTACGAGCAGTACTTC. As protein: CASSYTDTYEQYF.